The T cell receptor (beta chain) under discussion was sequenced for a study of cytomegalovirus exposure and HLA in healthy donors. Study findings and constraints: Later, an analysis found that TCR clusters from the first cohort tended to co-occur in the 110 or so validation repertoires.

The CDR3 extends over 14 amino acids. Trimming took 5 bases from V and 4 from J, leaving 12 bases between them. The V gene's germline CDR1 is SGHTA and CDR2 FQGNSA. Assay: immunoSEQ multiplex PCR; the TCRdb copy retains only in-frame clones and omits some. This sample carries over 110,000 clones, approximately 84% of them seen once, and the ten largest clones take roughly 1.4%. In the case of this clone: Its antigen is as yet unknown.

The sample consisted of PBMCs. This sequence was found in a woman in her 30s in good health and CMV-seronegative. The chain combines TRBV7-2 with TRBJ1-3; TRBD1 might be the D (6 bases). CDR3 sequence: CASSEQGSGNTIYF. CDR3 in DNA: TGTGCCAGCAGCGAACAGGGATCCGGAAACACCATATATTTT.